The clone carrying this TCR beta chain was seen only a few times. These data originate in a study of cytomegalovirus exposure and HLA in healthy donors. The PCR made use of 60 Vbeta and 13 Jbeta primers. Profiled with immunoSEQ multiplex PCR; TCRdb holds only in-frame clones, not every one. The sample holds around 170,000 clones, 60% to 80% seen once. Germline CDR1 MNHEY, CDR2 SVGAGI. Losses at the gene ends were 4 bases for V and 7 bases for J; bases not matched to a gene: 8. The CDR3 contains 15 residues. The sequencing sample was made of PBMCs. The V gene is TRBV6-5, the J gene TRBJ1-5; TRBD1 matches 9 bases. This receptor was identified in a man aged 60 to 69 in good health and CMV-seronegative. As DNA, the CDR3 is TGTGCCAGCAGTTCCTTACAGGGGGCCGGGCAGCCCCAGCATTTT. This codes for CASSSLQGAGQPQHF.